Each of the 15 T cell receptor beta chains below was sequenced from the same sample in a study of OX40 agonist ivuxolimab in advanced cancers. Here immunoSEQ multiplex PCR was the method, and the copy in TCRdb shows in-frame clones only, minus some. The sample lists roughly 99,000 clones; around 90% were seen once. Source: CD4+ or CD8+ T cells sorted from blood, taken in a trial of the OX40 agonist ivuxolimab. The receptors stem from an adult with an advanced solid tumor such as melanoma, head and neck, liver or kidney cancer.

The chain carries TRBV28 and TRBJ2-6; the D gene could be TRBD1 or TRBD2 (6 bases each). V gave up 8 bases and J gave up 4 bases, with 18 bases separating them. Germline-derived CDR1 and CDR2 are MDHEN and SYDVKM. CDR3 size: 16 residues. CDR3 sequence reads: CASGEGGIKGANVLTF. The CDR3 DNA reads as TGTGCCAGCGGTGAGGGGGGCATTAAAGGGGCCAACGTCCTGACTTTC.

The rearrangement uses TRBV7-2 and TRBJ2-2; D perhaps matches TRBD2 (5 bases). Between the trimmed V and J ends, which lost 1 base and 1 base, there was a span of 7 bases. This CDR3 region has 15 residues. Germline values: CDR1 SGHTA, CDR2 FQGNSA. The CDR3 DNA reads TGTGCCAGCAGCTTAGTCGCGGGGAACACCGGGGAGCTGTTTTTT. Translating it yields CASSLVAGNTGELFF.

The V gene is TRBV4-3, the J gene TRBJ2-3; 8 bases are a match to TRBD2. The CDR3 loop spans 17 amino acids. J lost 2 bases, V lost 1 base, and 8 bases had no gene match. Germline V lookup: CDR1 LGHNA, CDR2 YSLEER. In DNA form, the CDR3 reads TGCGCCAGCAGCCAAGGTCTTACTAGCGGATACACAGATACGCAGTATTTT. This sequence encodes CASSQGLTSGYTDTQYF.

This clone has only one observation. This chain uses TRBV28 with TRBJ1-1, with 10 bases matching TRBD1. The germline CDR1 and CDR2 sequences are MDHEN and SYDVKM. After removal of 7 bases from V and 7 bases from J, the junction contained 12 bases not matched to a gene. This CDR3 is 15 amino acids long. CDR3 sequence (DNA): TGTGCCAGCATAGGGCTCGGGACAGGGGTCTTTGAAGCTTTCTTT. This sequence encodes CASIGLGTGVFEAFF.

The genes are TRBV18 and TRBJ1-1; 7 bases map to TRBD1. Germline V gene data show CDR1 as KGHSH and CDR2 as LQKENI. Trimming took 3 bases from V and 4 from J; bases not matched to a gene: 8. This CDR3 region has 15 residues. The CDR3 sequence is CASSPRDSPITEAFF. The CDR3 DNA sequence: TGTGCCAGCTCACCGCGGGACAGTCCGATCACTGAAGCTTTCTTT.

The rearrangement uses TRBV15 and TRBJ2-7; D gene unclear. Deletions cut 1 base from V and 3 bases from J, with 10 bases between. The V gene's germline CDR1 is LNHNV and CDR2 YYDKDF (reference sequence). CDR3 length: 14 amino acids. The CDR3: CATSRGRNSYEQYF. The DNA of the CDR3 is TGTGCCACCAGCAGAGGACGGAACAGCTACGAGCAGTACTTC.

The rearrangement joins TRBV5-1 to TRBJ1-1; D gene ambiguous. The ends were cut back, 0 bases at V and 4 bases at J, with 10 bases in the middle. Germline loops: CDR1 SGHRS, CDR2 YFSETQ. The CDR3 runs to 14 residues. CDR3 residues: CASSLAPLGTEAFF. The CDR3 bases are TGCGCCAGCAGCTTGGCACCCCTGGGCACTGAAGCTTTCTTT.

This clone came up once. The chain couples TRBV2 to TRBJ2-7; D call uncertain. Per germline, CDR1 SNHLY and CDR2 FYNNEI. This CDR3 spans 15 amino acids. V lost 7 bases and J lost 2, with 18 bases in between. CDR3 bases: TGTGCCAGCACCGAACCGGGCGGTTCCACCTACGAGCAGTACTTC. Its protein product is CASTEPGGSTYEQYF.

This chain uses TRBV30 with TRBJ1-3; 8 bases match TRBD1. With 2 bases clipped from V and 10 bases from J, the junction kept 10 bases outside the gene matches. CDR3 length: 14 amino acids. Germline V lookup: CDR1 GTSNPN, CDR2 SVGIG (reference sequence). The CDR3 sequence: CAWSPGTGFSTIYF. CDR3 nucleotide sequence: TGTGCCTGGAGTCCCGGGACAGGCTTTTCGACCATATATTTT. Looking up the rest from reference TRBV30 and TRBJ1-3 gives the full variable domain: SQTIHQWPATLVQPVGSPLSLECTVEGTSNPNLYWYRQAAGRGLQLLFYSVGIGQISSEVPQNLSASRPQDRQFILSSKKLLLSDSGFYLCAWSPGTGFSTIYFGEGSWLTVV.

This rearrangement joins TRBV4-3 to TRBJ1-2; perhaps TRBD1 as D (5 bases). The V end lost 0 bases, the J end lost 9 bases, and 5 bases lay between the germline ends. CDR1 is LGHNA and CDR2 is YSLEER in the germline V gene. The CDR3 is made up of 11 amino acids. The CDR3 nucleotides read TGCGCCAGCAGCCAAGAGGGACGCTACACCTTC. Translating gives CASSQEGRYTF.

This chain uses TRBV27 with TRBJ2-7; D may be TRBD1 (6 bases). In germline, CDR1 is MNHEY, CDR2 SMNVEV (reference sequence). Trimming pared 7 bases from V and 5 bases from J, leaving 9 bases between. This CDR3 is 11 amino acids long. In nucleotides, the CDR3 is TGTGCCAGCAAACGGGACAACGAGCAGTACTTC. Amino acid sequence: CASKRDNEQYF.

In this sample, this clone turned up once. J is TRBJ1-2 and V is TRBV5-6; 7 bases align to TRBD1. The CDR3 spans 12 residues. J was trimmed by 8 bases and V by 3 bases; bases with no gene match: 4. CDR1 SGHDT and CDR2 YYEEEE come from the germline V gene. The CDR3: CASSSTGRGYTF. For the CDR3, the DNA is TGTGCCAGCAGCTCGACAGGGAGGGGCTACACCTTC.

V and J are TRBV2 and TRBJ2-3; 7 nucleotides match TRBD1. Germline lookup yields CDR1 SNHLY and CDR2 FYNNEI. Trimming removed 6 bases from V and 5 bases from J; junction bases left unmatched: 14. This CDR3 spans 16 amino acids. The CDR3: CASREPGPGGLDTQYF. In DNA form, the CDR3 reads TGTGCCAGCAGAGAACCTGGGCCAGGGGGATTAGATACGCAGTATTTT.

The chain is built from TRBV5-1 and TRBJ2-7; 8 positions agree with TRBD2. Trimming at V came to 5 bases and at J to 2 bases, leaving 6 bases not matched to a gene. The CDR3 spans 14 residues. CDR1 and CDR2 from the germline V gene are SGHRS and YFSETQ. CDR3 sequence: CASRPGTSPYEQYF. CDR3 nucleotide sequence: TGCGCCAGCAGACCCGGGACTAGTCCCTACGAGCAGTACTTC.

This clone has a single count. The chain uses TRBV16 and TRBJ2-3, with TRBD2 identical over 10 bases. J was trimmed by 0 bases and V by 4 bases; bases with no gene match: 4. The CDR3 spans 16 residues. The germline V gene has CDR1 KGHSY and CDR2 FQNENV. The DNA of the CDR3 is TGTGCCAGCAGCCGCACACTAGCGGGAAGCACAGATACGCAGTATTTT. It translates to CASSRTLAGSTDTQYF.